This is a list of T cell receptor beta chains from one sample in a study of blood T cell repertoires in COVID-19. TCRdb keeps only in-frame clones here, not all; method: immunoSEQ multiplex PCR. The repertoire holds around 150,000 clones, about 85% seen once, with approximately 3.3% in the top ten. Specimen: peripheral blood. The receptors come from a human donor with acute or convalescent COVID-19. The donor label of this sample is uncertain. Both conserved end residues are part of each CDR3. D genes are given only for firm matches. Not every row has a clone size; where given, it reads once, few, many or a size class.

cdr3_nt: TGTGCCAGCACCGGACAGCTTAGGGGGACTGAAGCTTTCTTT
cdr3_aa: CASTGQLRGTEAFF
clone_size: once
j_call: TRBJ1-1
d_call: .
v_call: TRBV28

cdr3_nt: TGTGCCAGCAGCCCACAACCCGCGACAGCCTATGGCTACACCTTC
cdr3_aa: CASSPQPATAYGYTF
clone_size: .
j_call: TRBJ1-2
d_call: .
v_call: TRBV14

cdr3_nt: TGTGCCAGCAGCCAAGTCGACAGGAGCTCTGGAAACACCATATATTTT
cdr3_aa: CASSQVDRSSGNTIYF
clone_size: .
j_call: TRBJ1-3
d_call: .
v_call: TRBV14

cdr3_nt: TGTGCCAGCAGTCCCCTGGCGGGGCGGAATGAAAAACTGTTTTTT
cdr3_aa: CASSPLAGRNEKLFF
clone_size: few
j_call: TRBJ1-4
d_call: .
v_call: TRBV9

cdr3_nt: TGTGCCAGCAGTGAAGCTCGGAGGTTAGCGGTCTTAGCCAAAAACATTCAGTACTTC
cdr3_aa: CASSEARRLAVLAKNIQYF
clone_size: .
j_call: TRBJ2-4
d_call: .
v_call: TRBV2

cdr3_nt: TGTGCCAGCAGTGGGAGGGGCAGGGCCATCTATGGCTACACCTTC
cdr3_aa: CASSGRGRAIYGYTF
clone_size: .
j_call: TRBJ1-2
d_call: .
v_call: TRBV2

cdr3_nt: TGTGCCAGCAGTTTTCGGTCCTACGAGCAGTACTTC
cdr3_aa: CASSFRSYEQYF
clone_size: .
j_call: TRBJ2-7
d_call: .
v_call: TRBV28

cdr3_nt: TGTGCCAGCAGATCCACGCAGGGGACAGCCTCCACCAATGAGCAGTTCTTC
cdr3_aa: CASRSTQGTASTNEQFF
clone_size: .
j_call: TRBJ2-1
d_call: TRBD1
v_call: TRBV7-9

cdr3_nt: TGTGCCAGCAGCTTTCCGGAGTCAGGAAACACCATATATTTT
cdr3_aa: CASSFPESGNTIYF
clone_size: few
j_call: TRBJ1-3
d_call: .
v_call: TRBV5-6

cdr3_nt: TGTGCCAGCAGTTACCGGGACAGGGGGACCGGCGGCTACACCTTC
cdr3_aa: CASSYRDRGTGGYTF
clone_size: .
j_call: TRBJ1-2
d_call: TRBD1
v_call: TRBV27

cdr3_nt: TGTGCCAGCAGCCGGAGCAGGGTGGAGGAGACCCAGTACTTC
cdr3_aa: CASSRSRVEETQYF
clone_size: few
j_call: TRBJ2-5
d_call: .
v_call: TRBV6-6

cdr3_nt: .
cdr3_aa: CASSYSFGTGAKHF
clone_size: .
j_call: TRBJ1-5
d_call: .
v_call: TRBV6-2/TRBV6-3

cdr3_nt: TGTGCCAGCAGCGTAGAAGGAGCAGGGGGAAATTACGTAGCCAAAAACATTCAGTACTTC
cdr3_aa: CASSVEGAGGNYVAKNIQYF
clone_size: .
j_call: TRBJ2-4
d_call: TRBD1
v_call: TRBV9

cdr3_nt: TGCGCCAGCAGCTTTAATGTCGAGAGCACAGATACGCAGTATTTT
cdr3_aa: CASSFNVESTDTQYF
clone_size: .
j_call: TRBJ2-3
d_call: .
v_call: TRBV5-1

cdr3_nt: TGTGCCAGCACCAACGACAGGGCCGGGGCCAACGTCCTGACTTTC
cdr3_aa: CASTNDRAGANVLTF
clone_size: .
j_call: TRBJ2-6
d_call: TRBD1
v_call: TRBV7-3

cdr3_nt: TGTGCCAGCAGCTTGACAACCTTGAACACTGAAGCTTTCTTT
cdr3_aa: CASSLTTLNTEAFF
clone_size: .
j_call: TRBJ1-1
d_call: .
v_call: TRBV5-5

cdr3_nt: TGTGCCAGCAGCTTAGGGCAGGGGACAGCCTCCTACGAGCAGTACTTC
cdr3_aa: CASSLGQGTASYEQYF
clone_size: .
j_call: TRBJ2-7
d_call: TRBD1
v_call: TRBV7-2

cdr3_nt: TGTGCCAGCAGCCCCCGCCCGGGGGAGGGGGTAAAGAACACTGAAGCTTTCTTT
cdr3_aa: CASSPRPGEGVKNTEAFF
clone_size: .
j_call: TRBJ1-1
d_call: .
v_call: TRBV11-2

cdr3_nt: TGTGCCAGCAGAGGTAGCGGGGGGGCCTTGCTCACAGATACGCAGTATTTT
cdr3_aa: CASRGSGGALLTDTQYF
clone_size: many
j_call: TRBJ2-3
d_call: TRBD2
v_call: TRBV11-2

cdr3_nt: TGTGCCAGCAGCGTATCAGGGGCTCCATCTCGACCGGGTTCACCCCTCCACTTT
cdr3_aa: CASSVSGAPSRPGSPLHF
clone_size: .
j_call: TRBJ1-6
d_call: .
v_call: TRBV9

cdr3_nt: TGTGCCAGCAGCCCCGTGGGGGGGACTAATGAAAAACTGTTTTTT
cdr3_aa: CASSPVGGTNEKLFF
clone_size: .
j_call: TRBJ1-4
d_call: .
v_call: TRBV14

cdr3_nt: TGTGCCAGCAGTTTGAAGGGGGCTGCCAAAAACATTCAGTACTTC
cdr3_aa: CASSLKGAAKNIQYF
clone_size: .
j_call: TRBJ2-4
d_call: TRBD1
v_call: TRBV27

cdr3_nt: TGTGCCACCAGCAGGACAGGGACCGGGGCCATGAACACTGAAGCTTTCTTT
cdr3_aa: CATSRTGTGAMNTEAFF
clone_size: .
j_call: TRBJ1-1
d_call: TRBD1
v_call: TRBV15

cdr3_nt: TGTGCCAGTAGTATAAGCCCCACCAAGGGGAGCACAGATACGCAGTATTTT
cdr3_aa: CASSISPTKGSTDTQYF
clone_size: .
j_call: TRBJ2-3
d_call: .
v_call: TRBV19

cdr3_nt: TGTGCCTGGACTGGATCAGGACAAAGGGGCGGAAGGCAGTATTTT
cdr3_aa: CAWTGSGQRGGRQYF
clone_size: .
j_call: TRBJ2-3
d_call: .
v_call: TRBV30

cdr3_nt: TGTGCCAGCAGCCCGGGGGGGTCAGGGTCGAACACTGAAGCTTTCTTT
cdr3_aa: CASSPGGSGSNTEAFF
clone_size: .
j_call: TRBJ1-1
d_call: .
v_call: TRBV7-9

cdr3_nt: TGTGCCAGCAGCCCACAGGGTACAGGGCTTGGCGAGCAGTACTTC
cdr3_aa: CASSPQGTGLGEQYF
clone_size: .
j_call: TRBJ2-7
d_call: .
v_call: TRBV7-2

cdr3_nt: TGTGCCAGCAGTTTCACAGGGAATCAGCCCCAGCATTTT
cdr3_aa: CASSFTGNQPQHF
clone_size: .
j_call: TRBJ1-5
d_call: .
v_call: TRBV27

cdr3_nt: TGTGCCAGCAGCCACGGTCTTAGAGCTTTCTTT
cdr3_aa: CASSHGLRAFF
clone_size: .
j_call: TRBJ1-1
d_call: .
v_call: TRBV3-1/TRBV3-2

cdr3_nt: TGTGCCAGCAGTTTAGTAGCCCCTCCAAAAGCTTTCTTT
cdr3_aa: CASSLVAPPKAFF
clone_size: .
j_call: TRBJ1-1
d_call: .
v_call: TRBV28

cdr3_nt: TGTGCCAGCAGTTTAAAGGGAGTTGTGAACACTGAAGCTTTCTTT
cdr3_aa: CASSLKGVVNTEAFF
clone_size: .
j_call: TRBJ1-1
d_call: .
v_call: TRBV28

cdr3_nt: TGTGCCAGCAGGGACAGGGGGGCCCCCACAGATACGCAGTATTTT
cdr3_aa: CASRDRGAPTDTQYF
clone_size: .
j_call: TRBJ2-3
d_call: TRBD1
v_call: TRBV6-5

cdr3_nt: TGTGCCAGCAGCTCCCCGGGCCCCCGGGGTGGGAGCACTGAAGCTTTCTTT
cdr3_aa: CASSSPGPRGGSTEAFF
clone_size: .
j_call: TRBJ1-1
d_call: .
v_call: TRBV7-9

cdr3_nt: TGTGCCAGCAAGTTTACAGGGCGCGACGAGCAGTACTTC
cdr3_aa: CASKFTGRDEQYF
clone_size: .
j_call: TRBJ2-7
d_call: .
v_call: TRBV27

cdr3_nt: TGTGCCAGCAGTGATCCCTCCCAATGGGGGGTGCCGAACACCGGGGAGCTGTTTTTT
cdr3_aa: CASSDPSQWGVPNTGELFF
clone_size: .
j_call: TRBJ2-2
d_call: .
v_call: TRBV2

cdr3_nt: TGTGCCAGCAGCCGCCAAGGGGACAGGGGTAATGAGCAGTTCTTC
cdr3_aa: CASSRQGDRGNEQFF
clone_size: .
j_call: TRBJ2-1
d_call: TRBD1
v_call: TRBV3-1/TRBV3-2

cdr3_nt: TGTGCCAGCAGTGAATTGGACAGCCTAGCCGCGTACTTC
cdr3_aa: CASSELDSLAAYF
clone_size: once
j_call: TRBJ2-7
d_call: .
v_call: TRBV25-1

cdr3_nt: TGCGCCAGTTCTTCACAGGGTGGGAATGAAAAACTGTTTTTT
cdr3_aa: CASSSQGGNEKLFF
clone_size: once
j_call: TRBJ1-4
d_call: .
v_call: TRBV5-1